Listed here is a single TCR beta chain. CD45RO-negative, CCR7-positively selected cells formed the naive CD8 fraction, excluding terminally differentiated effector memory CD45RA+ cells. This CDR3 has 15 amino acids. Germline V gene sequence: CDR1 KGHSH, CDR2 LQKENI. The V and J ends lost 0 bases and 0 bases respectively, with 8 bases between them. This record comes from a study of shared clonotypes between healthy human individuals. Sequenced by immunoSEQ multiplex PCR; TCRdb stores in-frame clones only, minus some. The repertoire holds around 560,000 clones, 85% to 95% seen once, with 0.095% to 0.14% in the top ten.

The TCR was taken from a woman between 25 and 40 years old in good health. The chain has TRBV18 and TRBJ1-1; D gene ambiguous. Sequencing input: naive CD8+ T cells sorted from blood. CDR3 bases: TGTGCCAGCTCACCACCGGCAAGCCTGAACACTGAAGCTTTCTTT. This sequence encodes CASSPPASLNTEAFF.